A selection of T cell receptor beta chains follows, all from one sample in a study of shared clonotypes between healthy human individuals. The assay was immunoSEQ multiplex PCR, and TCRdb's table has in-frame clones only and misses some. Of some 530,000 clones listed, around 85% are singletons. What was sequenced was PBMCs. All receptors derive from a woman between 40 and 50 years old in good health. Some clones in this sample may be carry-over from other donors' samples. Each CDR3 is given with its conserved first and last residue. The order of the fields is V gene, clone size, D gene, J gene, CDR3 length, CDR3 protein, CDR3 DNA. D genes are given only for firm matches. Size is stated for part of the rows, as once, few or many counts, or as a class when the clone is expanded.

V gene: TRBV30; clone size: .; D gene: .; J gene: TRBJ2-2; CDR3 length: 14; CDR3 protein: CAWSTDRGTGELFF; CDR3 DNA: TGTGCCTGGAGTACGGACAGAGGGACCGGGGAGCTGTTTTTT
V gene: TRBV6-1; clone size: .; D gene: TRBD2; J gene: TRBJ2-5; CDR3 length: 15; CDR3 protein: CASGETSGRQETQYF; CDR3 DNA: TGTGCCAGCGGCGAGACTAGCGGGAGACAAGAGACCCAGTACTTC
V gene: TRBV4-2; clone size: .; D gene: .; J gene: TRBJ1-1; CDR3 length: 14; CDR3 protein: CASSQAGGPTEAFF; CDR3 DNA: TGTGCCAGCAGTCAAGCCGGGGGACCAACTGAAGCTTTCTTT
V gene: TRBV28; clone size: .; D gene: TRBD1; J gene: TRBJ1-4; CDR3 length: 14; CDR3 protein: CASRPRGQGEKLFF; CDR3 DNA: TGTGCCAGCAGACCCAGGGGGCAGGGTGAAAAACTGTTTTTT
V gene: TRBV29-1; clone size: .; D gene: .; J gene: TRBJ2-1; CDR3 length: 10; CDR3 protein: CSVNRAEQFF; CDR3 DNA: TGCAGCGTTAATCGGGCTGAGCAGTTCTTC
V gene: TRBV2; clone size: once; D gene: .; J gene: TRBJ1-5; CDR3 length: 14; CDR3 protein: CASSEQGPNQPQHF; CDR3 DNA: TGTGCCAGCAGTGAACAGGGACCCAATCAGCCCCAGCATTTT
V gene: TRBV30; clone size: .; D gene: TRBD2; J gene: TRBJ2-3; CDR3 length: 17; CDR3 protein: CAWSVGSGVRGADTQYF; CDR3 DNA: TGTGCCTGGAGTGTCGGGAGCGGGGTCCGGGGCGCAGATACGCAGTATTTT
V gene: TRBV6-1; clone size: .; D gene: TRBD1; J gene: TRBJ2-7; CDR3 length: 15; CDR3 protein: CAVTLSVRGSGEQYF; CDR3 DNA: TGTGCCGTAACCCTGTCTGTCAGGGGGTCGGGCGAGCAGTACTTC
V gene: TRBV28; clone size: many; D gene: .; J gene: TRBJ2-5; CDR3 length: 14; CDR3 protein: CASKRRPGQETQYF; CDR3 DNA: TGTGCCAGCAAGAGGAGGCCAGGGCAAGAGACCCAGTACTTC
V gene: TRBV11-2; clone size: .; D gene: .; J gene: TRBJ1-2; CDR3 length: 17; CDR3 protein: CASTLQGGRWAYYGYTF; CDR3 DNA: TGTGCCAGCACCTTACAAGGGGGGCGGTGGGCCTACTATGGCTACACCTTC
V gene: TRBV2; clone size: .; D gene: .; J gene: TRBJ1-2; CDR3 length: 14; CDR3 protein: CASGETGIGYGYTF; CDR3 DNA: TGTGCCAGCGGGGAGACAGGAATCGGCTATGGCTACACCTTC
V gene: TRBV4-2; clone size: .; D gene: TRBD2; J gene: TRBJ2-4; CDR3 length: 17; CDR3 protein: CASSQGTSGGAKNIQYF; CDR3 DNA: TGTGCCAGCAGCCAAGGGACTAGCGGGGGAGCCAAAAACATTCAGTACTTC
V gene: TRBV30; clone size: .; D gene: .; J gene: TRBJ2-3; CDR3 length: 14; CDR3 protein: CARSGASSTDTQYF; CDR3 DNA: TGTGCGCGCTCCGGGGCGTCTAGTACAGATACGCAGTATTTT
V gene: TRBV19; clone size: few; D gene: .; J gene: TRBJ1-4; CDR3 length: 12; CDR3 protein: CASVQRGEKLFF; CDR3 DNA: TGTGCCAGTGTGCAGAGGGGTGAAAAACTGTTTTTT
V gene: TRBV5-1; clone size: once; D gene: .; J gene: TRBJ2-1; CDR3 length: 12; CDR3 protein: CASSSPGNEQFF; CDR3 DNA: TGCGCCAGCAGCTCCCCGGGGAATGAGCAGTTCTTC
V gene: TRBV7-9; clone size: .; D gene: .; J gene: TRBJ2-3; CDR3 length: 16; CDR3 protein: CASSLLQGQSTDTQYF; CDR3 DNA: TGTGCCAGCAGCCTCTTGCAGGGGCAGAGCACAGATACGCAGTATTTT
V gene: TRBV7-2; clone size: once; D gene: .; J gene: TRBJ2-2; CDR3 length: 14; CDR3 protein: CASSPTGWAGELFF; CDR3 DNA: TGTGCCAGCAGCCCGACAGGCTGGGCCGGGGAGCTGTTTTTT
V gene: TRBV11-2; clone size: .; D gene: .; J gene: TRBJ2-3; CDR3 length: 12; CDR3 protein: CASSLNRDTQYF; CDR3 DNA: TGTGCCAGCAGCTTAAATAGGGATACGCAGTATTTT
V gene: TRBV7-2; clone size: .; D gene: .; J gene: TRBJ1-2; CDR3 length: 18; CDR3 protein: CASSQPGAGFRLNYGYTF; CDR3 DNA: TGTGCCAGCAGCCAGCCCGGGGCAGGGTTTCGGCTGAACTATGGCTACACCTTC
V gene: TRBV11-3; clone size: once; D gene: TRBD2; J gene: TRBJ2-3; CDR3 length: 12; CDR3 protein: CASKASGDTQYF; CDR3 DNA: TGTGCCAGCAAGGCTAGCGGAGATACGCAGTATTTT
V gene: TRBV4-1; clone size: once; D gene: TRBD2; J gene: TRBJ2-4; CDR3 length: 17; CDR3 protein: CASSQEEQREVGNIQYF; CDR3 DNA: TGCGCCAGCAGCCAAGAGGAGCAGCGGGAGGTGGGAAACATTCAGTACTTC
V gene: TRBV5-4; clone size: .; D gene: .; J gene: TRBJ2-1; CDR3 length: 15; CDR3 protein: CASSPDSSSYNEQFF; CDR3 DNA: TGTGCCAGCAGCCCCGACAGTAGCTCCTACAATGAGCAGTTCTTC
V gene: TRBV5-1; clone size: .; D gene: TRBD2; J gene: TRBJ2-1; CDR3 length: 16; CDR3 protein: CASSTPRDYLPNEQFF; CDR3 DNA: TGCGCCAGCAGCACTCCCCGGGACTACCTTCCCAATGAGCAGTTCTTC
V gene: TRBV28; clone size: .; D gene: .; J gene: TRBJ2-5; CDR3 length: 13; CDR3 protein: CASRRGGQETQYF; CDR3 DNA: TGTGCCAGCAGGAGGGGGGGTCAAGAGACCCAGTACTTC
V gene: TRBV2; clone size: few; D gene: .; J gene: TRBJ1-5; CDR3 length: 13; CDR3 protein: CASTGFSNQPQHF; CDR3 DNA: TGTGCCAGCACTGGGTTTAGCAATCAGCCCCAGCATTTT
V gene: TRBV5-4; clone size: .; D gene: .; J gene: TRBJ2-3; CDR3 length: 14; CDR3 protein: CASSPDLGFDTQYF; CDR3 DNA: TGTGCCAGCAGCCCCGACTTGGGGTTCGATACGCAGTATTTT
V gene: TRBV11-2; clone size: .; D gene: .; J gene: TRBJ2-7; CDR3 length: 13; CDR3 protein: CASSLDFPAEQYF; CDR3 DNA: TGTGCCAGCAGCTTAGATTTCCCGGCGGAGCAGTACTTC
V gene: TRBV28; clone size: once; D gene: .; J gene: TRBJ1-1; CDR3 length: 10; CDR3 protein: CASSLEIQFF; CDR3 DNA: TGTGCCAGCAGCCTAGAGATCCAGTTCTTT
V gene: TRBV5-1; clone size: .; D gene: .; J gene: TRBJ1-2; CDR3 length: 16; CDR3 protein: CASSLAPTDRLYGYTF; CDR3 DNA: TGCGCCAGCAGCTTGGCCCCTACCGACAGACTCTATGGCTACACCTTC
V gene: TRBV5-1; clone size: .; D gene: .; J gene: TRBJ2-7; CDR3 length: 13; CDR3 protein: CASSSALVVEQYF; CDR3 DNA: TGCGCCAGCAGCTCCGCCCTCGTCGTAGAGCAGTACTTC
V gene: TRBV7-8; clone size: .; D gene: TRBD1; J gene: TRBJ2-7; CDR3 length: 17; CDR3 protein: CASSLFGGQGAFYEQYF; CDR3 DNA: TGTGCCAGCAGCTTATTCGGGGGACAGGGGGCCTTCTACGAGCAGTACTTC
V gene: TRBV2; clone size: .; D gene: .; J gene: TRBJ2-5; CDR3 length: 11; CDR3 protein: CASSDVGAGDF; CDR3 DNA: TGTGCCAGCAGTGATGTCGGGGCCGGGGACTTC
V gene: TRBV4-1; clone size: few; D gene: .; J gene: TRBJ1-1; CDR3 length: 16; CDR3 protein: CASSPTDSYMNTEAFF; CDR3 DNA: TGCGCCAGCAGCCCCACAGACAGTTACATGAACACTGAAGCTTTCTTT
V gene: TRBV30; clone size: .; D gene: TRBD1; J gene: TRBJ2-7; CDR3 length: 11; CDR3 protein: CAWGSGGEQYF; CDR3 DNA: TGTGCCTGGGGATCAGGGGGCGAGCAGTACTTC
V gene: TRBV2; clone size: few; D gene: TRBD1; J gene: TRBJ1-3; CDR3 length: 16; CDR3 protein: CASSDRQGRAGNTIYF; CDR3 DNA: TGTGCCAGCAGTGACAGACAGGGGAGGGCTGGAAACACCATATATTTT
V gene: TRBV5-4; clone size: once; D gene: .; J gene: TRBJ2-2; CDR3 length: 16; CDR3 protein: CASSLEGGYNTGELFF; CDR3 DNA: TGTGCCAGCAGCTTGGAGGGCGGATACAACACCGGGGAGCTGTTTTTT
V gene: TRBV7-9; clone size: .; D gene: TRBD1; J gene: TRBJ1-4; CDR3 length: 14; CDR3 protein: CASSSTGSNEKLFF; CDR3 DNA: TGTGCCAGCAGCTCGACAGGGAGTAATGAAAAACTGTTTTTT
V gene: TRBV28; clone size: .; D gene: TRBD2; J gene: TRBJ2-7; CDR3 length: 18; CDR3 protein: CASSLYLRGLAGSYEQYF; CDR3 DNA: TGTGCCAGCAGTTTATACCTTAGGGGACTAGCGGGTTCCTACGAGCAGTACTTC
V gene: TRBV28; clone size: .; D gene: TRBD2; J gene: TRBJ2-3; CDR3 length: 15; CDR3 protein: CASQPSGRGTDTQYF; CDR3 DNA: TGTGCCAGCCAACCTAGCGGGAGAGGCACAGATACGCAGTATTTT
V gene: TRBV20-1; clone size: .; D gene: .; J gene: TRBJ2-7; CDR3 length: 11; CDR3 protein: CSARGAYEQYF; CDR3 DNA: TGCAGTGCAAGAGGGGCCTACGAGCAGTACTTC
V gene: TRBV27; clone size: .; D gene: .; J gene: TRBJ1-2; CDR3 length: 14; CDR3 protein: CASSLTFTDYGYTF; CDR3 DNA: TGTGCCAGCAGTTTAACGTTCACGGACTATGGCTACACCTTC
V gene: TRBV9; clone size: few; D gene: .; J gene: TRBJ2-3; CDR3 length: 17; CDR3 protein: CASSSHQGDIGTDTQYF; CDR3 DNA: TGTGCCAGCAGCTCACACCAAGGGGACATTGGCACAGATACGCAGTATTTT
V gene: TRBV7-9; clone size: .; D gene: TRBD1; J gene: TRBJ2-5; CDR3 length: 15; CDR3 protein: CASSLLRQGVETQYF; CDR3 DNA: TGTGCCAGCAGCTTATTGAGACAGGGGGTCGAGACCCAGTACTTC
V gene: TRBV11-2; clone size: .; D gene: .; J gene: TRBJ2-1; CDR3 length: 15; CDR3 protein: CASSLRGRSYNEQFF; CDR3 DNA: TGTGCCAGCAGCTTAAGGGGGAGATCCTACAATGAGCAGTTCTTC
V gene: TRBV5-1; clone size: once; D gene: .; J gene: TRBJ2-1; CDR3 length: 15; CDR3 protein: CASSLRQSSYNEQFF; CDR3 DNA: TGCGCCAGCAGCTTGAGGCAGAGCTCCTACAATGAGCAGTTCTTC
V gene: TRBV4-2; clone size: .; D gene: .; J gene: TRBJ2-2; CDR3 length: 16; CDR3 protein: CASSQDPLGDTGELFF; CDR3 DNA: TGTGCCAGCAGCCAGGACCCATTGGGGGACACCGGGGAGCTGTTTTTT
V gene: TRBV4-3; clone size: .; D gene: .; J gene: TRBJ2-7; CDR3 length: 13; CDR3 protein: CASSQESGYEQYF; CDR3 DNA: TGCGCCAGCAGCCAAGAGAGTGGTTACGAGCAGTACTTC
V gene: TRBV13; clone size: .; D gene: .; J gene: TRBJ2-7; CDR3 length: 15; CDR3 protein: CASSLGGQYSYEQYF; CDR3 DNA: TGTGCCAGCAGCTTGGGGGGACAGTACTCCTACGAGCAGTACTTC
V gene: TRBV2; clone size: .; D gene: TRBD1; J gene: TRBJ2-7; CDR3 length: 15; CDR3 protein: CASRFTGTGGYEQYF; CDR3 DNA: TGTGCCAGCAGATTTACCGGGACAGGGGGCTACGAGCAGTACTTC